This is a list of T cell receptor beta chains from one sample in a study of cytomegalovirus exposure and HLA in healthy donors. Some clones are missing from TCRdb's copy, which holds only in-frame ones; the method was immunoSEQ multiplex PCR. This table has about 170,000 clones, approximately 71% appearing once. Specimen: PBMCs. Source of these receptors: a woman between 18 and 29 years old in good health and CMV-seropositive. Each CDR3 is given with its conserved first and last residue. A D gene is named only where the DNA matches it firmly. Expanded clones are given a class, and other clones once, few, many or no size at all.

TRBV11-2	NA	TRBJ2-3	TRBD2	TGTGCCAGCAGCTTACAGACTAGCGGGGGCACAGATACGCAGTATTTT	CASSLQTSGGTDTQYF
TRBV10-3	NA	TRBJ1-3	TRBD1	TGTGCCATCAGCCCGACTACAGGGGCCTTCTCTGGAAACACCATATATTTT	CAISPTTGAFSGNTIYF
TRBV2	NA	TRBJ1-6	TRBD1	TGTGCCAGCAGGTACGGACAGGGGGCGAGCGATGCGAATTCACCCCTCCACTTT	CASRYGQGASDANSPLHF
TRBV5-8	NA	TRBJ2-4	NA	TGTGCCAGCAGCGAGGGTGGCGCCAAAAACATTCAGTACTTC	CASSEGGAKNIQYF
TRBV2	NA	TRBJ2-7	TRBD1	TGTGCCAGCAGGGGGACAGGGAGCCGGGAGCAGTACTTC	CASRGTGSREQYF
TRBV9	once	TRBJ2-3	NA	TGTGCCAGCAGCCTTCGGACATACACAGATACGCAGTATTTT	CASSLRTYTDTQYF
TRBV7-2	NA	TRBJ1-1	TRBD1	TGTGCCAGCAGCTTACTGGCAGGGGGCAGAGCTGAAGCTTTCTTT	CASSLLAGGRAEAFF
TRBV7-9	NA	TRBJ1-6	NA	TGTTCCAGCAGCCCCAAAGAGACACTGAGCTCCTATAATTCACCCCTCCACTTT	CSSSPKETLSSYNSPLHF
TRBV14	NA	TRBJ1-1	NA	TGTGCCAGCAGCCAAGATCGAGGCCAGGGCGCTTTCTTT	CASSQDRGQGAFF
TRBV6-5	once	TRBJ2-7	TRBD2	TGTGCCAGCAGTTACACCGGGGGGAACGAGCAGTACTTC	CASSYTGGNEQYF
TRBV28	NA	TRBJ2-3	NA	TGTGCCAGCAGCCCCGGGGGGCGCACAGATACGCAGTATTTT	CASSPGGRTDTQYF
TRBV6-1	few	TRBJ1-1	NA	TGTGCCAGCAGTGAAAGAGGGACTGAAGCTTTCTTT	CASSERGTEAFF
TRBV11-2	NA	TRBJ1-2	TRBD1	TGTGCCAGCAGCTTAGATCGGGGACAGGGGGAGCATGGCTACACCTTC	CASSLDRGQGEHGYTF
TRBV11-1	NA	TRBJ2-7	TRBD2	TGTGCCAGCAGCGCCTCCGCTAGCGGGGGTGTCTACGAGCAGTACTTC	CASSASASGGVYEQYF
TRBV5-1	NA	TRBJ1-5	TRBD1	TGCGCCAGCAGCTTGGAGACAGGGGGGAGCCAGCCCCAGCATTTT	CASSLETGGSQPQHF
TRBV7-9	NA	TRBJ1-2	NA	TGTGCCAGCAGTTCCCCGTTTGAGAGAAGCGGCTACACCTTC	CASSSPFERSGYTF
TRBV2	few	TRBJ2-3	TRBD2	TGTGCCAGCAGACTAGCGACAGATACGCAGTATTTT	CASRLATDTQYF
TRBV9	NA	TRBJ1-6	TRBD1	TGTGCCAGCAGCCCAGGGGGCTACTCCTATAATTCACCCCTCCACTTT	CASSPGGYSYNSPLHF
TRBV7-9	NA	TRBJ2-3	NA	TGTGCCAGCAGAGGACTTACCTACGCTAGCACAGATACGCAGTATTTT	CASRGLTYASTDTQYF
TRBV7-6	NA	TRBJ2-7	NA	TGTGCCAGCAGCTTACAGGACTACGAGCAGTACTTC	CASSLQDYEQYF
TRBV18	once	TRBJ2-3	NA	TGTGCCAGCTCACCACCTCCTAGCACAGATACGCAGTATTTT	CASSPPPSTDTQYF
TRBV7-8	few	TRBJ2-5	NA	TGTGCCAGCAGCTCCCCGGACAGATTTTTCCAAGAGACCCAGTACTTC	CASSSPDRFFQETQYF
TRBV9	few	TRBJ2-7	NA	TGTGCCAGCAGCCAAGGGGACATCCTTCCTCTCGACTACGAGCAGTACTTC	CASSQGDILPLDYEQYF
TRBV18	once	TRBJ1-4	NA	TGTGCCAGCTCTGGACAGATTAATGAAAAACTGTTTTTT	CASSGQINEKLFF
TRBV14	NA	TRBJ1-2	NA	TGTGCCAGCAGCCGTGGGGGGGCGCAGGTTTATGGCTACACCTTC	CASSRGGAQVYGYTF
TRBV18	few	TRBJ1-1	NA	TGTGCCAGCTCGCGGGGCGGGAACACTGAAGCTTTCTTT	CASSRGGNTEAFF
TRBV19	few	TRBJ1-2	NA	TGTGCCAGTAGTGATCCGCGCATCCCTAACTATGGCTACACCTTC	CASSDPRIPNYGYTF
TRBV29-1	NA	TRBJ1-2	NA	TGCAGCGTTGTACACAGTAATTATGGCTACACCTTC	CSVVHSNYGYTF
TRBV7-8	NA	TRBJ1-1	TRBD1	TGTGCCAGCAGCTCCCGGGACAGGGGAATGAACACTGAAGCTTTCTTT	CASSSRDRGMNTEAFF
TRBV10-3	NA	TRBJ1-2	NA	TGTGCCATCAGTCGAGGACAGCCTAACTATGGCTACACCTTC	CAISRGQPNYGYTF
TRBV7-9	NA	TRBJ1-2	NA	TGTGCCAGCAGCGAACAGAACTATGGCTACACCTTC	CASSEQNYGYTF
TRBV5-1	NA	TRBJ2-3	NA	TGCGCCAGCAGCCCCCCCTCAGATACGCAGTATTTT	CASSPPSDTQYF
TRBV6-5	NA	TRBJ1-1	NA	TGTGCCAGCGGAGGAGGGAACACTGAAGCTTTCTTT	CASGGGNTEAFF
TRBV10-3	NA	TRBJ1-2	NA	TGTGCCATCAGTGAGTCGGGGCAGGGTCTCTATGGCTACATCTTC	CAISESGQGLYGYIF
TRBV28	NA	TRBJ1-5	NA	TGTGCCAGCAGTTCCCAAGGCTGGGGGACAACCTCAAATCAGCCCCAGCATTTT	CASSSQGWGTTSNQPQHF
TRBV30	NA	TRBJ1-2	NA	TGTGCCTGGAGTGGAACCGGGTACATCTATGGCTACACCTTC	CAWSGTGYIYGYTF
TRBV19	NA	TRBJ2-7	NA	TGTGCCAGTAGTGAACAGGGCCGCGAGCAGTACTTC	CASSEQGREQYF
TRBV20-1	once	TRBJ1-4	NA	TGCAGTGCTAGAGAGCGTGAAAAACTGTTTTTT	CSAREREKLFF
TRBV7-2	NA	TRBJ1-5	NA	TGTGCCAGCAGCTTAGTAGCCGCGGGCACACAGCCCCAGCATTTT	CASSLVAAGTQPQHF